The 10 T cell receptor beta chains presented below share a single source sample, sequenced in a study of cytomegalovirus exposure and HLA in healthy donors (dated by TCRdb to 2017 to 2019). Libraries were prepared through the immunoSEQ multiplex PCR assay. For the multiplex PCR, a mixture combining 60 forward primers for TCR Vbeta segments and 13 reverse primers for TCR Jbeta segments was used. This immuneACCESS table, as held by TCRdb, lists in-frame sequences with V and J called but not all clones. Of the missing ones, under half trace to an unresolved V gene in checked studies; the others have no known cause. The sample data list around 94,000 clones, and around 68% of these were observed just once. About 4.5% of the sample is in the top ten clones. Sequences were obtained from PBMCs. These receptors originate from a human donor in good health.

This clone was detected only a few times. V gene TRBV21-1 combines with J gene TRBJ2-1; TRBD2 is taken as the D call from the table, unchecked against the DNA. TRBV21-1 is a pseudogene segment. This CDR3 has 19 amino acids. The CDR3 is CASSTNTGMVAGEVDEQFF. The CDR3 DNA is TGTGCCAGCAGCACCAATACCGGGATGGTAGCGGGAGAGGTAGATGAGCAGTTCTTC.

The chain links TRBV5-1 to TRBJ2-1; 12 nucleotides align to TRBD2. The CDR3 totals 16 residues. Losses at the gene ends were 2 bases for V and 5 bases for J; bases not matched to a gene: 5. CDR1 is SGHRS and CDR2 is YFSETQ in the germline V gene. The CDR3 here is CASSFLAGGRNNEQFF. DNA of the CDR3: TGCGCCAGCAGCTTCCTAGCGGGAGGGCGCAACAATGAGCAGTTCTTC.

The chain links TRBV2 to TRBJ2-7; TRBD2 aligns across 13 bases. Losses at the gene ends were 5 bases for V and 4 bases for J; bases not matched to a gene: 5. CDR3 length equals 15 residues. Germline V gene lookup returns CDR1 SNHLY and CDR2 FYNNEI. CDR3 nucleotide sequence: TGTGCCAGCAGTTTGCGGACTAGCGGGAGTTACGAGCAGTACTTC. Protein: CASSLRTSGSYEQYF.

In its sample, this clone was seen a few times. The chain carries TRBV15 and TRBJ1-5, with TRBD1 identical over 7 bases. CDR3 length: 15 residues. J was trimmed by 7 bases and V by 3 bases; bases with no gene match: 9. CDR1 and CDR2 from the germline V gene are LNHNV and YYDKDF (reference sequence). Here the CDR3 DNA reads TGTGCCACCAGCAGGGACAGGAGAAACAAACAGCCCCAGCATTTT. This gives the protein CATSRDRRNKQPQHF.

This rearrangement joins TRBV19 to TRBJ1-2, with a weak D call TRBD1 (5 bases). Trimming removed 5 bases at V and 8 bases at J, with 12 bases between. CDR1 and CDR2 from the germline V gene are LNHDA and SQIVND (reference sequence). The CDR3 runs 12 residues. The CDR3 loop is CASSSGLGGYTF. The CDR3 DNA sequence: TGTGCCAGTAGTTCGGGACTTGGGGGCTACACCTTC.

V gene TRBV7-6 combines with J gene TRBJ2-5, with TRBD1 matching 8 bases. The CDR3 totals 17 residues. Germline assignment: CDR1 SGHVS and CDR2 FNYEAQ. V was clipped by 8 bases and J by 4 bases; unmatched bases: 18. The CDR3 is CASGSPRRQGMAETQYF. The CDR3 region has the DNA TGTGCCAGCGGCTCGCCCCGCCGACAGGGGATGGCAGAGACCCAGTACTTC. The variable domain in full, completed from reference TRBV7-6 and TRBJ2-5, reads GAGVSQSPRYKVTKRGQDVALRCDPISGHVSLYWYRQALGQGPEFLTYFNYEAQQDKSGLPNDRFSAERPEGSISTLTIQRTEQRDSAMYRCASGSPRRQGMAETQYFGPGTRLLVL.

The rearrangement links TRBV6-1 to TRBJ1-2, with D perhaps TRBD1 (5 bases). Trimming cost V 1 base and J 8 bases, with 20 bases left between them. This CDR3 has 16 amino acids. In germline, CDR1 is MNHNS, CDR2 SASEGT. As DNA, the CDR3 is TGTGCCAGCAGTGAAGGGGGATGGGCAGGGTATCAAGGCTACACCTTC. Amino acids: CASSEGGWAGYQGYTF.

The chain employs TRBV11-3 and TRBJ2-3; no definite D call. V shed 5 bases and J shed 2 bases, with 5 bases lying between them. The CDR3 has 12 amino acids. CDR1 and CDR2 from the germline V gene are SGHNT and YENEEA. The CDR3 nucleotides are TGTGCCAGCAGCCACTACACAGATACGCAGTATTTT. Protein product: CASSHYTDTQYF.

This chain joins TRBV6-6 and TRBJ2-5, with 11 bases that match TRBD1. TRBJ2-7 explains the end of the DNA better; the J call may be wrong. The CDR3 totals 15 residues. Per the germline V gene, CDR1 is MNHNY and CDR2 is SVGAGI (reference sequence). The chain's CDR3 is CASVSSGTGGNEQYF. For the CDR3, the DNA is TGTGCCAGCGTATCCTCCGGGACAGGGGGGAACGAGCAGTACTTC.

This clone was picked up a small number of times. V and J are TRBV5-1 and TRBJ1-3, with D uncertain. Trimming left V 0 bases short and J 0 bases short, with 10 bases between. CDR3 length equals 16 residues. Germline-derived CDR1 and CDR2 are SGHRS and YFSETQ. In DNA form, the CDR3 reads TGCGCCAGCAGCTTGGGGTCGAGAGCCTCTGGAAACACCATATATTTT. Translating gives CASSLGSRASGNTIYF.